Listed below are T cell receptor beta chains from one sample, sequenced in a study of T-cell memory formation after mild COVID-19. TCRdb reprocessed the 5' RACE reads with MiXCR, giving one entry per CDR3 protein. The sample consists of roughly 150,000 distinct CDR3 sequences, 14% of them appearing once. Sample: PBMCs or a T cell subset sorted from them (not recorded which). The source of these receptors is an adult woman who had mild COVID-19 (a few samples of this study predate the infection). Cell type and time point are not known. Both conserved end residues are part of each CDR3. Fields, in order: D gene, J gene, clone size, V gene, CDR3 DNA, CDR3 protein. The D gene is left open where the match is weak. Clone size appears in some rows only: once, few, many, or a class for an expanded clone.

TRBD1 TRBJ2-7 . TRBV13 TGTGCCAGCAGCCCAGGGACAGGGAGTGGCTACGAGCAGTACTTC CASSPGTGSGYEQYF
. TRBJ1-3 many TRBV4-1 TGCGCCAGCAGCCCTATATCTGGAAACACCATATATTTT CASSPISGNTIYF
. TRBJ2-1 few TRBV7-9 TGTGCCAGCAGCCCCCCCGCCGGGAGTAGGAACAATGAGCAGTTCTTC CASSPPAGSRNNEQFF
TRBD2 TRBJ2-7 . TRBV24-1 TGTGCCACCAGTGATTTGCATAATCAGGGACTAGCGGGAGGGGAAAGCTCCTACGAGCAGTACTTC CATSDLHNQGLAGGESSYEQYF
TRBD1 TRBJ2-7 . TRBV7-9 TGTGCCAGCAGCCAAAGACCCGGGACAGGGAGTTACGAGCAGTACTTC CASSQRPGTGSYEQYF
. TRBJ2-6 . TRBV18 TGTGCCAGCTCACCGGGCAGGACTGGGGCCAACGTCCTGACTTTC CASSPGRTGANVLTF
TRBD1 TRBJ1-1 few TRBV30 TGTGCCTGGAGGGACAGGGGACTAACCACTGAAGCTTTCTTT CAWRDRGLTTEAFF
. TRBJ1-2 . TRBV30 TGTGCCTGGGCCCCGGGACACGAGAACTATGGCTACACCTTC CAWAPGHENYGYTF
. TRBJ2-7 . TRBV11-2 TGTGCCAGCAGCTCCGGGGCGGGTCCTACCTACGAGCAGTACTTC CASSSGAGPTYEQYF
. TRBJ1-1 few TRBV6-5 TGTGCCAGCAGTCGGGACCTTACTGAAGCTTTCTTT CASSRDLTEAFF
. TRBJ2-4 once TRBV29-1 TGCAGCGTTGAAGGCCTAGCCAAAAACATTCAGTACTTC CSVEGLAKNIQYF
. TRBJ1-1 . TRBV25-1 TGTGCCAGCAGTCCAATGACAGAGAGCAACACTGAAGCTTTCTTT CASSPMTESNTEAFF
TRBD1 TRBJ2-7 many TRBV18 TGTGCCAGCCATGGGGACAGCTACGAGCAGTACTTC CASHGDSYEQYF
. TRBJ2-7 few TRBV5-6 TGTGCCAGCAGCTTGGTAGCGGACTCCTACGAGCAGTACTTC CASSLVADSYEQYF
. TRBJ2-7 . TRBV5-1 TGCGCCAGCAGCTCTGCTTCAGGTTCCTACGAGCAGTACTTC CASSSASGSYEQYF
. TRBJ1-1 few TRBV18 TGTGCCAGCTCACCAAGAATAACAGATGAAGCTTTCTTT CASSPRITDEAFF
. TRBJ1-2 few TRBV10-3 TGTGCCATCAGTGAGTCGATGACGGCGACTAACTATGGCTACACCTTC CAISESMTATNYGYTF
TRBD2 TRBJ2-1 . TRBV4-3 TGCGCCAGCAGCCAGACTAGCGGCTCCTACAATGAGCAGTTCTTC CASSQTSGSYNEQFF
. TRBJ1-2 few TRBV20-1 TGCAGTGCTAGGACAGGATTCTATGGCTACACCTTC CSARTGFYGYTF
. TRBJ1-1 . TRBV21-1 TGTGCCAGCAGCAAAGAAAGGGTCCCGGGAAACACTGAAGCTTTCTTT CASSKERVPGNTEAFF
TRBD2 TRBJ2-7 few TRBV12-3/TRBV12-4 TGTGCCAGCAGTTGGGGACTAGCGGGCTCCTACGAGCAGTACTTC CASSWGLAGSYEQYF
TRBD1 TRBJ2-2 . TRBV5-1 TGCGCCAGCAGACAGGGGAGTGAACCGAACGGGGAGCTGTTTTTT CASRQGSEPNGELFF
TRBD1 TRBJ2-2 . TRBV6-4 TGTGCCAGATTACAGGGGGGGAACACCGGGGAGCTGTTTTTT CARLQGGNTGELFF
TRBD2 TRBJ2-1 . TRBV6-2/TRBV6-3 TGTGCCAGCAGTCTCGGACTAGCGTGGGTCCATGAGCAGTTCTTC CASSLGLAWVHEQFF